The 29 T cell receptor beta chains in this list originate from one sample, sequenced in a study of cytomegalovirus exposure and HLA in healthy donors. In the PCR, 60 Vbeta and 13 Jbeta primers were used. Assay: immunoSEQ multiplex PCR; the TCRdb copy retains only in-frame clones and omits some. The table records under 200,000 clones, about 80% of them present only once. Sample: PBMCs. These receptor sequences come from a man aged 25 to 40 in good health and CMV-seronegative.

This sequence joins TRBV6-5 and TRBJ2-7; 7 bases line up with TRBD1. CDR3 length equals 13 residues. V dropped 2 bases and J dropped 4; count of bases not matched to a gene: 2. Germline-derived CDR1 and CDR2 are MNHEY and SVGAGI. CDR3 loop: CASSYGGQYEQYF. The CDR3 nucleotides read TGTGCCAGCAGTTACGGGGGACAGTACGAGCAGTACTTC.

Here the CDR3 reads CASSASGTDTGELFF. The CDR3 bases are TGTGCCAGCAGCGCCTCCGGGACAGACACCGGGGAGCTGTTTTTT. The rearrangement links TRBV7-3 to TRBJ2-2; 7 positions match TRBD1. The CDR3 loop spans 15 amino acids. Trimming at V came to 5 bases and at J to 3 bases, leaving 6 bases not matched to a gene. Germline CDR1 is SGHTA and CDR2 is FQGTGA. Combining the CDR3 with reference TRBV7-3 and TRBJ2-2 gives the whole variable domain GAGVSQTPSNKVTEKGKYVELRCDPISGHTALYWYRQSLGQGPEFLIYFQGTGAADDSGLPNDRFFAVRPEGSVSTLKIQRTERGDSAVYLCASSASGTDTGELFFGEGSRLTVL.

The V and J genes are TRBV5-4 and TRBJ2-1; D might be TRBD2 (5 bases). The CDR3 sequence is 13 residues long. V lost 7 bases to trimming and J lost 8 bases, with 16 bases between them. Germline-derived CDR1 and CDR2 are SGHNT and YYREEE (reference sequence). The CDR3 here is CASSASQHDEQFF. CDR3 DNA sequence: TGTGCCAGCTCGGCTAGCCAACACGATGAGCAGTTCTTC.

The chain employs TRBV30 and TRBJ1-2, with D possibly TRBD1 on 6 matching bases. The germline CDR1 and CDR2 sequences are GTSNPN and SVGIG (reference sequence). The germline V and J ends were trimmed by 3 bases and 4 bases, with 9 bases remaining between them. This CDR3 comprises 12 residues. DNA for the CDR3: TGTGCCTGGAGCCTGGACAGCTATGGCTACACCTTC. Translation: CAWSLDSYGYTF. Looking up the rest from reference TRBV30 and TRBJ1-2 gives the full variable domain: SQTIHQWPATLVQPVGSPLSLECTVEGTSNPNLYWYRQAAGRGLQLLFYSVGIGQISSEVPQNLSASRPQDRQFILSSKKLLLSDSGFYLCAWSLDSYGYTFGSGTRLTVV.

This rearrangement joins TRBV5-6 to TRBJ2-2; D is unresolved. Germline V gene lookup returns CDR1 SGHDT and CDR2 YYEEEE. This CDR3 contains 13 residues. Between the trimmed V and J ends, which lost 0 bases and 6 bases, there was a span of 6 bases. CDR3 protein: CASSLDGPGELFF. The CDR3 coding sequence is TGTGCCAGCAGCTTGGATGGCCCCGGGGAGCTGTTTTTT.

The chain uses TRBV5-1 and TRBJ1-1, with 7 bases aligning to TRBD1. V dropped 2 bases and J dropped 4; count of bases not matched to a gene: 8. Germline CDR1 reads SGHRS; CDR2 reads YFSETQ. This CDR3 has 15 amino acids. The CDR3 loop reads CASSFNRGAGTEAFF. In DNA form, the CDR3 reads TGCGCCAGCAGCTTCAACAGGGGAGCTGGCACTGAAGCTTTCTTT.

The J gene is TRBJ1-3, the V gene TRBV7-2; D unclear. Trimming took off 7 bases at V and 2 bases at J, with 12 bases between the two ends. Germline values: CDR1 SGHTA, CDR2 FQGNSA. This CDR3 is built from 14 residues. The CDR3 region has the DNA TGTGCCAGCACTGCGGGGAGGGCTGGAAACACCATATATTTT. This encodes CASTAGRAGNTIYF.

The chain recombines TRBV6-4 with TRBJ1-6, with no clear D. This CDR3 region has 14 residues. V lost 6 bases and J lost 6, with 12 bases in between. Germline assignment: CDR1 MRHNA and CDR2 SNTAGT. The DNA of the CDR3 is TGTGCCAGCAGGGCCGACACCCTTAATTCACCCCTCCACTTT. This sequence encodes CASRADTLNSPLHF.

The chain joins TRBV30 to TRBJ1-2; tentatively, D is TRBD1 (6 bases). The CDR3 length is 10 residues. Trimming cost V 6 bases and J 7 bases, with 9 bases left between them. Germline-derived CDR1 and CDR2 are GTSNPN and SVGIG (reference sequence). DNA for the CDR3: TGTGCCTGCCTGACAGGTGGCTACACCTTC. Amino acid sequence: CACLTGGYTF.

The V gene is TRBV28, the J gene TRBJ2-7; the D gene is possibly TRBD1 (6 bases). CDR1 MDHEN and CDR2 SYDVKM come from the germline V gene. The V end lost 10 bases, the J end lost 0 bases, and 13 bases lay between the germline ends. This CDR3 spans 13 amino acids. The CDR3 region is CATRDISSYEQYF. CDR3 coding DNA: TGTGCCACCCGGGACATCAGCTCCTACGAGCAGTACTTC.

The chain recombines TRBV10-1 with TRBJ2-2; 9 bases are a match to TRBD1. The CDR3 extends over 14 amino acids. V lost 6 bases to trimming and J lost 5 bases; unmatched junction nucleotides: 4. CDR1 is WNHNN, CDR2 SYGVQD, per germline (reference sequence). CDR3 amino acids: CASSWTGETGELFF. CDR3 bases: TGCGCCAGCAGCTGGACAGGGGAGACCGGGGAGCTGTTTTTT.

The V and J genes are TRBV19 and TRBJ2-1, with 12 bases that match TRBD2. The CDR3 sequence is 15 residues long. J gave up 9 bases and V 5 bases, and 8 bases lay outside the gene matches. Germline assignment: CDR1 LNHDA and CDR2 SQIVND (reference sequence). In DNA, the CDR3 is TGTGCCAGTAGTCCGACTAGCGGGAGCGGCGTTGAGCAGTTCTTC. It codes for CASSPTSGSGVEQFF.

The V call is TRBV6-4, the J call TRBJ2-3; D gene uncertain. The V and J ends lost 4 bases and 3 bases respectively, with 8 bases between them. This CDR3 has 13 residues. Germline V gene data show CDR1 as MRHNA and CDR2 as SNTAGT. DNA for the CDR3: TGTGCCAGCAGTGTTTCCTTGACAGATACGCAGTATTTT. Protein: CASSVSLTDTQYF.

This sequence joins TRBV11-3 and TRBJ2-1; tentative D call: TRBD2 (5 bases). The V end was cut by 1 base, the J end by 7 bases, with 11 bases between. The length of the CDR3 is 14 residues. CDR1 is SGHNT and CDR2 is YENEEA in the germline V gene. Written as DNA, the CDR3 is TGTGCCAGCAGCTTAGGCGGGCAGCGAAATGAGCAGTTCTTC. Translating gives CASSLGGQRNEQFF. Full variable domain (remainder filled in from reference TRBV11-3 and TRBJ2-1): EAGVVQSPRYKIIEKKQPVAFWCNPISGHNTLYWYLQNLGQGPELLIRYENEEAVDDSQLPKDRFSAERLKGVDSTLKIQPAELGDSAVYLCASSLGGQRNEQFFGPGTRLTVL.

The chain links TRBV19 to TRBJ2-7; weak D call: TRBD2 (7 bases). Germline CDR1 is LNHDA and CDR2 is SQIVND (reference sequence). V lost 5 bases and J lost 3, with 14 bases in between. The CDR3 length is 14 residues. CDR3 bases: TGTGCCAGTAGTGTCCGGGGGGCCGGCTACGAGCAGTACTTC. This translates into CASSVRGAGYEQYF. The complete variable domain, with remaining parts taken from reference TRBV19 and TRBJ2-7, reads DGGITQSPKYLFRKEGQNVTLSCEQNLNHDAMYWYRQDPGQGLRLIYYSQIVNDFQKGDIAEGYSVSREKKESFPLTVTSAQKNPTAFYLCASSVRGAGYEQYFGPGTRLTVT.

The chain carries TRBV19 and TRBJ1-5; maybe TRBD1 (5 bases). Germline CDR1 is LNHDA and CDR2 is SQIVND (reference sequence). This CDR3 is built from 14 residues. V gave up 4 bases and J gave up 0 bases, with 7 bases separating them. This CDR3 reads CASSRDYSNQPQHF. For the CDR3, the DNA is TGTGCCAGTAGTAGGGACTATAGCAATCAGCCCCAGCATTTT.

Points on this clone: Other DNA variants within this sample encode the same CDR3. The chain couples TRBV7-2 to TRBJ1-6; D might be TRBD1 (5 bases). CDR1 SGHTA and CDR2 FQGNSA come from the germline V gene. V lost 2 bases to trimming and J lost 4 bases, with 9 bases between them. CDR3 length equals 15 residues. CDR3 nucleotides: TGTGCCAGCAGCTTACCAGGGTCTTATAATTCACCCCTCCACTTT. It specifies CASSLPGSYNSPLHF.

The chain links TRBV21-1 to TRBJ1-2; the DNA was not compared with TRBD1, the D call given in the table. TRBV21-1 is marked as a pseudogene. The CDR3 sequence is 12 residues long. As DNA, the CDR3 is TGTGCCAGCCCGCAGGGGTATTATGGCTACACCTTC. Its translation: CASPQGYYGYTF.

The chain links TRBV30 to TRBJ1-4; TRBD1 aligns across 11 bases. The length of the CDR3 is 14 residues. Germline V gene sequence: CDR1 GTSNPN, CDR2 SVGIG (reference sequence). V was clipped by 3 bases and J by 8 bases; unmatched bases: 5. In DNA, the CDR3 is TGTGCCTGGAGGGACAGGGGGCTTCGGGAAAAACTGTTTTTT. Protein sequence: CAWRDRGLREKLFF.

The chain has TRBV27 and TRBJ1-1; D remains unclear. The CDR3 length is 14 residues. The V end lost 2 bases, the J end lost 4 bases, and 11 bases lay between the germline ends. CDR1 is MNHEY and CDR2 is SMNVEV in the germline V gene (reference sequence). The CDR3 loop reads CASSLVGGITEAFF. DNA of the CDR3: TGTGCCAGCAGTTTAGTCGGAGGGATCACTGAAGCTTTCTTT.

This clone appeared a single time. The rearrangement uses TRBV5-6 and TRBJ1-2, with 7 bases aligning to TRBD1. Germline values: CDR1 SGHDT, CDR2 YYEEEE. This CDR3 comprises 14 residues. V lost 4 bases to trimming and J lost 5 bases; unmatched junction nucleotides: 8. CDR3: CASSQKAGGYGYTF. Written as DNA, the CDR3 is TGTGCCAGCAGCCAAAAAGCAGGGGGGTATGGCTACACCTTC.

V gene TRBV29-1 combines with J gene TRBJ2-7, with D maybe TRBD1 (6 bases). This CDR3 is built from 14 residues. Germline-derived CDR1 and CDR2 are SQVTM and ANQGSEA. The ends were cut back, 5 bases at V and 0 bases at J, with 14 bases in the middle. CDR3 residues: CSVTGTLSSYEQYF. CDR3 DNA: TGCAGCGTTACCGGGACATTGAGCTCCTACGAGCAGTACTTC.

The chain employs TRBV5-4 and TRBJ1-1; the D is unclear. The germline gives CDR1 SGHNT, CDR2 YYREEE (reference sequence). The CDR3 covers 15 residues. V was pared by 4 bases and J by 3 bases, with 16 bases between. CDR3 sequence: CASSPGGSLDTEAFF. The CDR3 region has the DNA TGTGCCAGCAGCCCGGGTGGGAGTTTGGACACTGAAGCTTTCTTT.

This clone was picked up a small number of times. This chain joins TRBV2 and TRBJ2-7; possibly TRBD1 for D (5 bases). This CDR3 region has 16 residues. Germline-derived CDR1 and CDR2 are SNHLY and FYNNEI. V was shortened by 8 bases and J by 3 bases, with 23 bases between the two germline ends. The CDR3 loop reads CASRTRKDTGDYEQYF. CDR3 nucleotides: TGTGCCAGCCGCACCCGTAAGGATACAGGAGACTACGAGCAGTACTTC.

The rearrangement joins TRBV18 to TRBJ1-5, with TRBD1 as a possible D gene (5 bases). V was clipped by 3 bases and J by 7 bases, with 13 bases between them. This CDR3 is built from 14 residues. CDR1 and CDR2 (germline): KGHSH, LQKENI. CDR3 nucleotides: TGTGCCAGCTCACCTGTCGGGGGGACCCAGCCCCAGCATTTT. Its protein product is CASSPVGGTQPQHF.

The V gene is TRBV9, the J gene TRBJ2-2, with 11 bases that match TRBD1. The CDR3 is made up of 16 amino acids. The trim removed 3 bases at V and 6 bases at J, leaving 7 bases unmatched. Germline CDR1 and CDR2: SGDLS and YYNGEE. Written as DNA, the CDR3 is TGTGCCAGCAGCGCCCCCGGGACAGGGGGTTCCGGGGAGCTGTTTTTT. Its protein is CASSAPGTGGSGELFF.

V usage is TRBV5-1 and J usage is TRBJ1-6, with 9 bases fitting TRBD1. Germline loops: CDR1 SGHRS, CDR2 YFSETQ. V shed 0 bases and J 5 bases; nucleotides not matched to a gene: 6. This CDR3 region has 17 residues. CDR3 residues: CASSLDGTGRNNSPLHF. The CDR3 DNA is TGCGCCAGCAGCTTGGATGGGACAGGGAGGAATAATTCACCCCTCCACTTT.

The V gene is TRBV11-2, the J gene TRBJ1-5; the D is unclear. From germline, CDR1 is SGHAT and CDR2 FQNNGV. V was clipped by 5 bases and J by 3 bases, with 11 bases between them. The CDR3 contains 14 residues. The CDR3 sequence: CASSPRASNQPQHF. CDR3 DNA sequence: TGTGCCAGCAGCCCGCGGGCCTCCAATCAGCCCCAGCATTTT.

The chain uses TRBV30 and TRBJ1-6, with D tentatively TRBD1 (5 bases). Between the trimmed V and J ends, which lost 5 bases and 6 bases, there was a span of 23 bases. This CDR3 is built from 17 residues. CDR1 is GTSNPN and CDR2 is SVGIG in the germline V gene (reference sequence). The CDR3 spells CAWASSGSRGSNSPLHF. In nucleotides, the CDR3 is TGTGCCTGGGCTTCCTCCGGGAGTCGGGGGAGTAATTCACCCCTCCACTTT.